These T cell receptor beta chains were read from a single sample in a study of blood T cell repertoires in COVID-19. TCRdb keeps only in-frame clones here, not all; method: immunoSEQ multiplex PCR. The sample records approximately 110,000 clones, about 85% being singletons. Sequenced material: peripheral blood. These receptors all come from a human donor in a cohort sampled during active COVID-19. Each CDR3 is given with its conserved first and last residue. The D gene is left open where the match is weak. Only some rows state a clone size, as once, few, many or a class for expanded clones.

J: TRBJ2-1
size: NA
length: 16
D: NA
V: TRBV6-2/TRBV6-3
CDR3: CASSRLWTGGPEEQFF
DNA: TGTGCCAGCAGTCGCCTCTGGACGGGGGGCCCGGAGGAGCAGTTCTTC

J: TRBJ2-3
size: NA
length: 13
D: TRBD2
V: TRBV19
CDR3: CASTGGVADTQYF
DNA: TGTGCCAGTACCGGGGGGGTTGCAGATACGCAGTATTTT

J: TRBJ2-7
size: NA
length: 15
D: TRBD1
V: TRBV5-6
CDR3: CASSLAGTGGWEQYF
DNA: TGTGCCAGCAGCTTGGCCGGGACAGGGGGCTGGGAGCAGTACTTC

J: TRBJ2-7
size: NA
length: 16
D: TRBD2
V: TRBV11-2
CDR3: CASSPNLAGASYEQYF
DNA: TGTGCCAGCAGCCCCAACCTAGCGGGGGCGTCCTACGAGCAGTACTTC

J: TRBJ2-3
size: NA
length: 14
D: NA
V: TRBV3-1/TRBV3-2
CDR3: CASSQELAPDTQYF
DNA: TGTGCCAGCAGCCAAGAACTAGCACCAGATACGCAGTATTTT

J: TRBJ2-1
size: NA
length: 15
D: TRBD2
V: TRBV5-4
CDR3: CASARLAGGLNEQFF
DNA: TGTGCCAGCGCCAGACTAGCGGGAGGGCTTAATGAGCAGTTCTTC

J: TRBJ2-1
size: NA
length: 19
D: TRBD2
V: TRBV7-9
CDR3: CASSLGVAGGPNSPYEQFF
DNA: TGTGCCAGCAGCTTGGGTGTAGCGGGAGGGCCTAATAGTCCGTATGAGCAGTTCTTC

J: TRBJ1-5
size: NA
length: 12
D: TRBD1
V: TRBV2
CDR3: CASQTGDQPQHF
DNA: TGTGCCAGCCAAACAGGGGATCAGCCCCAGCATTTT

J: TRBJ2-5
size: NA
length: 14
D: NA
V: TRBV2
CDR3: CASSVRVGEETQYF
DNA: TGTGCCAGCAGTGTGAGGGTTGGGGAAGAGACCCAGTACTTC

J: TRBJ2-2
size: few
length: 13
D: NA
V: TRBV5-1
CDR3: CASRGDNAGELFF
DNA: TGCGCCAGCCGTGGAGATAACGCCGGGGAGCTGTTTTTT

J: TRBJ2-5
size: NA
length: 15
D: NA
V: TRBV24-1
CDR3: CATSGASGGGETQYF
DNA: TGTGCCACCAGTGGGGCTAGCGGAGGGGGGGAGACCCAGTACTTC

J: TRBJ2-3
size: NA
length: 16
D: TRBD2
V: TRBV28
CDR3: CASSSIAGGWGDTQYF
DNA: TGTGCCAGCAGTTCGATAGCGGGAGGCTGGGGAGATACGCAGTATTTT

J: TRBJ2-1
size: NA
length: 15
D: TRBD2
V: TRBV11-2
CDR3: CASSPGAGGPYEQFF
DNA: TGTGCCAGCAGCCCAGGGGCGGGGGGGCCGTATGAGCAGTTCTTC

J: TRBJ1-2
size: NA
length: 13
D: TRBD1
V: TRBV6-2/TRBV6-3
CDR3: CASSRTGGYGYTF
DNA: TGTGCCAGCAGCCGGACAGGGGGCTATGGCTACACCTTC

J: TRBJ1-6
size: NA
length: 15
D: TRBD1
V: TRBV2
CDR3: CASSESGQGGSPLHF
DNA: TGTGCCAGCAGTGAATCTGGACAGGGGGGCTCACCCCTCCACTTT

J: TRBJ1-2
size: NA
length: 14
D: TRBD1
V: TRBV7-9
CDR3: CASSRGDRDYGYTF
DNA: TGTGCCAGCAGCCGGGGGGACAGGGACTATGGCTACACCTTC

J: TRBJ2-1
size: NA
length: 15
D: TRBD2
V: TRBV4-3
CDR3: CASSDVLAGGREQFF
DNA: TGCGCCAGCAGTGACGTACTAGCGGGGGGGCGTGAGCAGTTCTTC

J: TRBJ1-1
size: NA
length: 13
D: NA
V: TRBV12-5
CDR3: CASGILLNTEAFF
DNA: TGTGCTAGTGGTATCCTTTTAAACACTGAAGCTTTCTTT

J: TRBJ2-7
size: once
length: 15
D: TRBD1
V: TRBV18
CDR3: CASSPPGQPNYEQYF
DNA: TGTGCCAGCTCACCACCGGGACAGCCGAACTACGAGCAGTACTTC

J: TRBJ2-3
size: once
length: 16
D: NA
V: TRBV11-2
CDR3: CASSPQTSFPTDTQYF
DNA: TGTGCCAGCAGCCCGCAGACTAGTTTTCCAACGGATACGCAGTATTTT

J: TRBJ1-4
size: NA
length: 15
D: NA
V: TRBV19
CDR3: CASSIGAGPNEKLFF
DNA: TGTGCCAGTAGTATAGGGGCGGGACCCAATGAAAAACTGTTTTTT

J: TRBJ1-2
size: NA
length: 17
D: TRBD1
V: TRBV28
CDR3: CASSLSPGQGVLYGYTF
DNA: TGTGCCAGCAGTTTATCACCGGGACAGGGCGTTCTCTATGGCTACACCTTC

J: TRBJ2-5
size: once
length: 13
D: TRBD2
V: TRBV29-1
CDR3: CSVAGTSNLAQYF
DNA: TGCAGCGTTGCCGGGACTAGCAATTTGGCCCAGTACTTC

J: TRBJ1-6
size: NA
length: 14
D: NA
V: TRBV6-6
CDR3: CASSYSEDNSPLHF
DNA: TGTGCCAGCAGTTACTCCGAGGATAATTCACCCCTCCACTTT

J: TRBJ2-3
size: NA
length: 16
D: TRBD1
V: TRBV6-5
CDR3: CASSWTGGRGTDTQYF
DNA: TGTGCCAGCAGTTGGACAGGGGGCAGGGGCACAGATACGCAGTATTTT

J: TRBJ2-7
size: few
length: 12
D: NA
V: TRBV28
CDR3: CASSFQNYEQYF
DNA: TGTGCCAGCAGTTTCCAAAACTACGAGCAGTACTTC

J: TRBJ1-2
size: NA
length: 18
D: NA
V: TRBV9
CDR3: CASSVEATARLGNYGYTF
DNA: TGTGCCAGCAGCGTAGAGGCGACAGCCAGATTGGGGAACTATGGCTACACCTTC

J: TRBJ1-2
size: once
length: 12
D: NA
V: TRBV30
CDR3: CAWRAQNYGYTF
DNA: TGTGCCTGGAGGGCCCAAAACTATGGCTACACCTTT

J: TRBJ2-5
size: NA
length: 15
D: NA
V: TRBV24-1
CDR3: CATSPHPSRKETQYF
DNA: TGTGCCACCAGCCCCCACCCCTCCAGGAAAGAGACCCAGTACTTC

J: TRBJ2-7
size: NA
length: 14
D: NA
V: TRBV6-6
CDR3: CASSYGGPPGEQYF
DNA: TGTGCCAGCAGTTACGGCGGGCCCCCTGGCGAGCAGTACTTC

J: TRBJ1-4
size: NA
length: 16
D: TRBD1
V: TRBV5-1
CDR3: CASSMGQGATNEKLFF
DNA: TGCGCCAGCAGCATGGGACAGGGGGCAACTAATGAAAAACTGTTTTTT